The rows below give T cell receptor beta chains drawn from one sample of a study of blood T cell repertoires in COVID-19. Clones were read by immunoSEQ multiplex PCR, and TCRdb kept only the in-frame ones, dropping some. The top ten hold about 9.1% of the sample, which has approximately 250,000 clones, over 75% seen once. Sequencing was done on a sample of peripheral blood. These receptors were collected from a human donor in a cohort sampled during active COVID-19. Each CDR3 is given with its conserved first and last residue. Fields, in order: D gene, J gene, V gene, clone size, CDR3 DNA, CDR3 protein. The D gene is left open where the match is weak. The listing skips clone size in some rows; elsewhere it reads once, few, many or a size class.

D gene: TRBD2; J gene: TRBJ2-7; V gene: TRBV6-2/TRBV6-3; clone size: .; CDR3 DNA: TGTGCCAGCAGCCAGGGGCTAGCGGGACCTCTCTACGAGCAGTACTTC; CDR3 protein: CASSQGLAGPLYEQYF
D gene: TRBD1; J gene: TRBJ1-3; V gene: TRBV7-8; clone size: .; CDR3 DNA: TGTGCCAGCAGCTTTAACAACAGGGGGACTGGAAACACCATATATTTT; CDR3 protein: CASSFNNRGTGNTIYF
D gene: .; J gene: TRBJ1-1; V gene: TRBV6-5; clone size: .; CDR3 DNA: TGTGCCAGCCACCAGCCGGGGAGGCCTGAAGCTTTCTTT; CDR3 protein: CASHQPGRPEAFF
D gene: .; J gene: TRBJ1-1; V gene: TRBV29-1; clone size: .; CDR3 DNA: TGCAGCGTTGGGGGGCTACTGAACACTGAAGCTTTCTTT; CDR3 protein: CSVGGLLNTEAFF
D gene: TRBD1; J gene: TRBJ1-2; V gene: TRBV6-2/TRBV6-3; clone size: few; CDR3 DNA: TGTGCCAGCAGTAACAATGACAGGGGTGGCTACACCTTC; CDR3 protein: CASSNNDRGGYTF
D gene: TRBD1; J gene: TRBJ2-2; V gene: TRBV10-1; clone size: .; CDR3 DNA: TGCGCCAGCAGCCGGGACAGGGGCACCGGGGAGCTGTTTTTT; CDR3 protein: CASSRDRGTGELFF
D gene: .; J gene: TRBJ2-7; V gene: TRBV6-2/TRBV6-3; clone size: .; CDR3 DNA: TGTGCCAGCAGTAACCGGGCCTTAGGGGCCTACGAGCAGTACTTC; CDR3 protein: CASSNRALGAYEQYF
D gene: .; J gene: TRBJ1-4; V gene: TRBV25-1; clone size: .; CDR3 DNA: TGTGCCAGCAGTGAGAACAGGAAGGGGATAGGTGAAAAACTGTTTTTT; CDR3 protein: CASSENRKGIGEKLFF
D gene: TRBD1; J gene: TRBJ1-4; V gene: TRBV5-1; clone size: few; CDR3 DNA: TGCGCCAGCAGCTTGACAGGGGTAAATGAAAAACTGTTTTTT; CDR3 protein: CASSLTGVNEKLFF
D gene: .; J gene: TRBJ1-5; V gene: TRBV27; clone size: .; CDR3 DNA: TGTGCCAGCAGAACTGGCGCGAGAGGGTCTCAGCCCCAGCATTTT; CDR3 protein: CASRTGARGSQPQHF
D gene: .; J gene: TRBJ1-5; V gene: TRBV5-1; clone size: .; CDR3 DNA: TGCGCCAGCAGCTTGGCGGACCCGGGACTCCAGCCCCAGCATTTT; CDR3 protein: CASSLADPGLQPQHF
D gene: TRBD1; J gene: TRBJ2-5; V gene: TRBV5-1; clone size: .; CDR3 DNA: TGCGCCAGCAGCTTAGGGGACAGGGGGCAAGAGACCCAGTACTTC; CDR3 protein: CASSLGDRGQETQYF
D gene: TRBD1; J gene: TRBJ1-2; V gene: TRBV11-3; clone size: few; CDR3 DNA: TGTGCCAGCAGCCTGACAGGGGGTAATGGCTACACCTTC; CDR3 protein: CASSLTGGNGYTF
D gene: .; J gene: TRBJ2-1; V gene: TRBV6-1; clone size: .; CDR3 DNA: TGTGCCAGCAGTGTTCGGGCAGGGATCGCCTACAATGAGCAGTTCTTC; CDR3 protein: CASSVRAGIAYNEQFF
D gene: TRBD1; J gene: TRBJ2-5; V gene: TRBV24-1; clone size: .; CDR3 DNA: TGTGCCACCAGTGAATCAGGGGGCCAAGAGACCCAGTACTTC; CDR3 protein: CATSESGGQETQYF
D gene: TRBD1; J gene: TRBJ2-7; V gene: TRBV2; clone size: .; CDR3 DNA: TGTGCCAGCAGGGGGACAGCATCCTACGAGCAGTACTTC; CDR3 protein: CASRGTASYEQYF
D gene: .; J gene: TRBJ1-2; V gene: TRBV4-1; clone size: .; CDR3 DNA: TGCGCCAGCAGCCAAGATTACCGGGGCTACACCTTC; CDR3 protein: CASSQDYRGYTF
D gene: TRBD2; J gene: TRBJ2-1; V gene: TRBV6-2/TRBV6-3; clone size: .; CDR3 DNA: TGTGCCAGCAGTTACGGGACTAGCCTCGTCCCCAATGAGCAGTTCTTC; CDR3 protein: CASSYGTSLVPNEQFF
D gene: .; J gene: TRBJ2-1; V gene: TRBV19; clone size: .; CDR3 DNA: TGTGCCAGTAGTCCGCAGGGTTCGTGGGACAATGAGCAGTTCTTC; CDR3 protein: CASSPQGSWDNEQFF
D gene: .; J gene: TRBJ2-5; V gene: TRBV5-1; clone size: .; CDR3 DNA: TGCGCCAGCAGCCTATGGACAGTTCAAGAGACCCAGTACTTC; CDR3 protein: CASSLWTVQETQYF
D gene: .; J gene: TRBJ2-3; V gene: TRBV5-1; clone size: .; CDR3 DNA: TGCGCCAGCAGCTTGCGGGGACTTGACACAGATACGCAGTATTTT; CDR3 protein: CASSLRGLDTDTQYF
D gene: TRBD1; J gene: TRBJ1-2; V gene: TRBV28; clone size: .; CDR3 DNA: TGTGCCAGCAGTTTAGGGGGGACAGGGGGCCTTGGCTACACCTTC; CDR3 protein: CASSLGGTGGLGYTF
D gene: .; J gene: TRBJ2-1; V gene: TRBV6-5; clone size: .; CDR3 DNA: TGTGCCAGCAAACAAGCGAAATACAATGAGCAGTTCTTC; CDR3 protein: CASKQAKYNEQFF
D gene: .; J gene: TRBJ2-3; V gene: TRBV11-2; clone size: .; CDR3 DNA: TGTGCCAGCAGCTTAGACACGGGGTCAGATACGCAGTATTTT; CDR3 protein: CASSLDTGSDTQYF
D gene: .; J gene: TRBJ1-1; V gene: TRBV7-8; clone size: .; CDR3 DNA: TGTGCCAGCAGCTTAGGACCGGGACAAGGTGCTGAAGCTTTCTTT; CDR3 protein: CASSLGPGQGAEAFF
D gene: .; J gene: TRBJ1-1; V gene: TRBV5-5; clone size: few; CDR3 DNA: TGTGCCAGCAGCTTGCTCCAGAAGAACACTGAAGCTTTCTTT; CDR3 protein: CASSLLQKNTEAFF
D gene: TRBD2; J gene: TRBJ2-2; V gene: TRBV11-3; clone size: once; CDR3 DNA: TGTGCCAGCAGCGAGAGGGGACTAGCGGCCGGGGAGCTGTTTTTT; CDR3 protein: CASSERGLAAGELFF